The next 7 T cell receptor beta chains were all read from a single sample in a study of CD8 T cells in ankylosing spondylitis. TCRdb redid the calling of the 5' RACE reads with MiXCR, one entry per CDR3 protein. The data show approximately 200,000 distinct CDR3 sequences, 10% to 15% seen once. Sequencing was done on a sample of blood, either unsorted or a sorted T cell fraction (not recorded which). The receptors derive from a female donor with ankylosing spondylitis or in good health (not recorded which).

Ten or more counts support this clonotype. The chain is built from TRBV5-1 and TRBJ2-1; 10 nucleotides line up with TRBD2. V trimming: 4 bases; J trimming: 0 bases; junction bases outside the gene matches: 10. The length of the CDR3 is 18 residues. Germline-derived CDR1 and CDR2 are SGHRS and YFSETQ. DNA of the CDR3: TGCGCCAGCAGCCAAGCGGGACTAGCGTCAAGCTCCTACAATGAGCAGTTCTTC. Translating it yields CASSQAGLASSSYNEQFF.

At least ten counts were recorded for this clonotype. The rearrangement joins TRBV10-3 to TRBJ1-1; D is uncertain. CDR3 length: 14 residues. The germline V and J ends were trimmed by 6 bases and 0 bases, with 11 bases remaining between them. From germline, CDR1 is ENHRY and CDR2 SYGVKD. As DNA, the CDR3 is TGTGCCATCAGGCAAGGATATTTGAACACTGAAGCTTTCTTT. Translating gives CAIRQGYLNTEAFF.

The table lists this clonotype with many counts. V is TRBV24-1 and J is TRBJ2-1, with 11 bases aligning to TRBD2. Germline CDR1 reads KGHDR; CDR2 reads SFDVKD. The trim removed 4 bases at V and 5 bases at J, leaving 6 bases unmatched. The CDR3 runs to 16 residues. The CDR3 nucleotides read TGTGCCACCAGTGAGCCGACTAGCGGGAAAGACAATGAGCAGTTCTTC. As protein: CATSEPTSGKDNEQFF.

This clonotype was recorded a few times. The rearrangement joins TRBV6-2 or TRBV6-3 to TRBJ2-4; D tentatively fits TRBD1 or TRBD2 (5 bases each). CDR1 MNHEY and CDR2 SVGEGT come from the germline V gene. Trimming cost V 6 bases and J 1 base, with 10 bases left between them. CDR3 length: 14 amino acids. The CDR3 region has the DNA TGTGCCAGCAGCCCCTGGGGGGCCAAAAACATTCAGTACTTC. It yields the protein CASSPWGAKNIQYF.

Many counts were recorded for this clonotype. The CDR3 protein is CSAARPGTGNEKLFF. CDR3 bases: TGCAGTGCAGCGAGACCCGGGACAGGGAATGAAAAACTGTTTTTT. This chain uses TRBV20-1 with TRBJ1-4; 9 bases are a match to TRBD1. CDR1 DFQATT and CDR2 SNEGSKA come from the germline V gene (reference sequence). J gave up 5 bases and V 6 bases, and 10 bases lay outside the gene matches. The CDR3 covers 15 residues.

This chain joins TRBV28 and TRBJ1-2; a weak D match, TRBD1 (5 bases). The germline gives CDR1 MDHEN, CDR2 SYDVKM. The CDR3 sequence is 17 residues long. Trimming removed 3 bases from V and 0 bases from J, with 17 bases in between. This CDR3 reads CASSFPLGEAANYGYTF. The CDR3 region has the DNA TGTGCCAGCAGTTTCCCACTAGGGGAGGCAGCTAACTATGGCTACACCTTC.

As to this clonotype: A single base separates this from a much larger clone, so it may be a read error. This rearrangement joins TRBV20-1 to TRBJ2-1; D perhaps matches TRBD2 (5 bases). V gave up 3 bases and J gave up 0 bases, with 9 bases separating them. Per germline, CDR1 DFQATT and CDR2 SNEGSKA (reference sequence). The CDR3 contains 14 residues. The chain's CDR3 is CSASNRGSYNEQFF. The CDR3 DNA is TGCAGTGCTAGTAACCGGGGCTCCTACAATGAGCAGTTCTTC.